This T cell receptor (beta chain) was captured by sequencing in a study of blood T cell repertoires in COVID-19. Study context: Sources were T cells, B-cell-depleted T cells, or PBMCs; the material itself was cDNA or gDNA.

V was shortened by 5 bases and J by 12 bases, with 13 bases between the two germline ends. The CDR3 totals 11 residues. Germline lookup yields CDR1 SNHLY and CDR2 FYNNEI. The assay was immunoSEQ multiplex PCR, and TCRdb's table has in-frame clones only and misses some. Here the sample spans around 270,000 clones, approximately 85% being singletons. Sequencing was carried out using PBMCs or T cells enriched from blood (not recorded which). The clonotype was recovered from a woman aged 30 to 39 who had recovered from COVID-19. The chain uses TRBV2 and TRBJ1-2; maybe TRBD1 (6 bases). CDR3: CASSWDNLHTF. CDR3 nucleotide sequence: TGTGCCAGCAGTTGGGACAACTTGCACACCTTC.